Each of the 27 T cell receptor beta chains below was sequenced from the same sample in a study of identifying expanded T cells in peripheral blood. Assay: immunoSEQ multiplex PCR; the TCRdb copy retains only in-frame clones and omits some. The sample contains around 130,000 clones, approximately 86% of which appear only once. The material sequenced was blood. The source of these receptors is a person between 18 and 75 years old in good health.

At least ten counts were recorded for this clone. This chain uses TRBV7-3 with TRBJ1-1, with TRBD1 matching over 7 bases. The V and J ends lost 3 bases and 3 bases, in that order; junction bases with no gene match: 4. The CDR3 spans 14 residues. Germline V gene lookup returns CDR1 SGHTA and CDR2 FQGTGA. The CDR3 region is CASSFLQGDTEAFF. The CDR3 DNA follows: TGTGCCAGCAGCTTTCTTCAGGGGGACACTGAAGCTTTCTTT.

Only one count was recorded for this clone. V gene TRBV6-6 combines with J gene TRBJ2-5, with a possible D match to TRBD2 (5 bases). Trimming left V 6 bases short and J 1 base short, with 12 bases between. Germline V gives CDR1 MNHNY, CDR2 SVGAGI (reference sequence). The CDR3 extends over 14 amino acids. The CDR3 protein is CASSSDYLQETQYF. CDR3 bases: TGTGCCAGCAGCTCCGACTACCTCCAAGAGACCCAGTACTTC.

The chain links TRBV7-2 to TRBJ2-7; the D is unclear. The V end lost 1 base, the J end lost 5 bases, and 6 bases lay between the germline ends. Germline CDR1 is SGHTA and CDR2 is FQGNSA. This CDR3 has 12 residues. The chain's CDR3 is CASSLDSDEQYF. As DNA, the CDR3 is TGTGCCAGCAGCTTAGATTCGGACGAGCAGTACTTC.

This chain connects TRBV28 to TRBJ2-7, with D tentatively TRBD2 (7 bases). The germline gives CDR1 MDHEN, CDR2 SYDVKM. The CDR3 is 15 amino acids. V dropped 1 base and J dropped 2 bases, with 12 bases sitting between them. CDR3 sequence: CASSLYGGPAYEQYF. As DNA, the CDR3 is TGTGCCAGCAGTTTATACGGGGGGCCGGCCTACGAGCAGTACTTC.

The sample holds one count of this clone. The V call is TRBV5-4, the J call TRBJ2-4, with 8 bases that match TRBD1. V trimming: 4 bases; J trimming: 3 bases; junction bases outside the gene matches: 9. CDR3 size: 16 residues. Per germline, CDR1 SGHNT and CDR2 YYREEE (reference sequence). CDR3 bases: TGTGCCAGCAGCGACGGACAGGGAGTTGGCAAAAACATTCAGTACTTC. It encodes CASSDGQGVGKNIQYF.

This rearrangement joins TRBV2 to TRBJ1-1, with D uncertain. The CDR3 is 13 residues long. Per germline, CDR1 SNHLY and CDR2 FYNNEI. The ends were cut back, 0 bases at V and 10 bases at J, with 12 bases in the middle. The CDR3 DNA reads TGTGCCAGCAGTGAAGCGCGCGAAACCGGAGCTTTCTTT. This sequence encodes CASSEARETGAFF.

This chain connects TRBV11-2 to TRBJ2-7, with D uncertain. CDR1 is SGHAT and CDR2 is FQNNGV in the germline V gene. V was trimmed by 1 base and J by 0 bases, leaving 7 bases between them. The CDR3 is 14 amino acids. The DNA for the CDR3 is TGTGCCAGCAGCTTAGGTTCGTCCTCCTACGAGCAGTACTTC. Its protein product is CASSLGSSSYEQYF. The variable domain in full, completed from reference TRBV11-2 and TRBJ2-7, reads EAGVAQSPRYKIIEKRQSVAFWCNPISGHATLYWYQQILGQGPKLLIQFQNNGVVDDSQLPKDRFSAERLKGVDSTLKIQPAKLEDSAVYLCASSLGSSSYEQYFGPGTRLTVT.

This clone was counted only a few times. This chain joins TRBV7-9 and TRBJ1-1; D gene ambiguous. Trimming shortened V by 10 bases and J by 7 bases, and 4 bases separated the two germline ends. The CDR3 consists of 8 residues. CDR1 is SEHNR and CDR2 is FQNEAQ in the germline V gene (reference sequence). In DNA form, the CDR3 reads TGTGCCATCAGTGAAGCTTTCTTT. Its translation is CAISEAFF.

In its sample, this clone was seen once. V is TRBV5-1 and J is TRBJ1-1, with D possibly matching TRBD1 (5 bases). The CDR3 has 16 amino acids. V was shortened by 0 bases and J by 5 bases, with 17 bases between the two germline ends. CDR1 is SGHRS, CDR2 YFSETQ, per germline. CDR3 sequence reads: CASSLEAGGGGTEAFF. CDR3 sequence (DNA): TGCGCCAGCAGCTTGGAGGCTGGCGGGGGGGGAACTGAAGCTTTCTTT. Together with reference TRBV5-1 and TRBJ1-1, the CDR3 gives the full variable domain: KAGVTQTPRYLIKTRGQQVTLSCSPISGHRSVSWYQQTPGQGLQFLFEYFSETQRNKGNFPGRFSGRQFSNSRSEMNVSTLELGDSALYLCASSLEAGGGGTEAFFGQGTRLTVV.

The rearrangement joins TRBV5-4 to TRBJ2-7, with 9 bases identical to TRBD2. This CDR3 spans 15 amino acids. Germline CDR1 SGHNT, CDR2 YYREEE (reference sequence). V lost 0 bases and J lost 3; bases outside the gene matches: 4. The CDR3 loop is CASSLVGSGSYEQYF. CDR3 DNA sequence: TGTGCCAGCAGCTTGGTGGGTAGCGGGAGCTACGAGCAGTACTTC.

This clone was found once. The chain combines TRBV5-4 with TRBJ2-2; 9 bases line up with TRBD2. Germline V gene lookup returns CDR1 SGHNT and CDR2 YYREEE (reference sequence). The CDR3 extends over 16 amino acids. Trimming cost V 1 base and J 7 bases; bases outside gene matches: 8. CDR3 DNA: TGTGCCAGCAGCTTGTCTCGCGGGAGGGCAGACGGGGAGCTGTTTTTT. Protein product: CASSLSRGRADGELFF.

The chain carries TRBV5-1 and TRBJ2-1; perhaps TRBD2 as D (6 bases). This CDR3 comprises 13 residues. Germline-derived CDR1 and CDR2 are SGHRS and YFSETQ. Trimming stripped 7 bases from V and 8 bases from J, with 16 bases between. The CDR3 loop reads CASARASGDEQFF. The CDR3 DNA is TGCGCCAGCGCCCGAGCCTCGGGGGATGAGCAGTTCTTC.

The chain couples TRBV25-1 to TRBJ2-7; 8 bases map to TRBD2. The germline gives CDR1 MGHDK, CDR2 SYGVNS. CDR3 length equals 14 residues. J was trimmed by 6 bases and V by 5 bases; bases with no gene match: 9. Here the CDR3 DNA reads TGTGCCAGCAGTATACCGGGACTAGGAGGCGAGCAGTACTTC. It yields the protein CASSIPGLGGEQYF.

The V gene is TRBV5-4, the J gene TRBJ1-2; the D gene is possibly TRBD1 (6 bases). Germline V gene lookup returns CDR1 SGHNT and CDR2 YYREEE (reference sequence). V dropped 0 bases and J dropped 6 bases, with 9 bases sitting between them. The CDR3 contains 13 residues. The CDR3 region is CASSLDRDDGYTF. The CDR3 DNA sequence: TGTGCCAGCAGCTTGGACAGGGATGATGGCTACACCTTC.

V gene TRBV28 combines with J gene TRBJ2-2, with TRBD1 matching over 9 bases. Germline V CDR1 and CDR2: MDHEN, SYDVKM. The J segment lost 7 bases and the V segment lost 6 bases, leaving 9 bases of the junction unmatched. The CDR3 is made up of 15 amino acids. The DNA of the CDR3 is TGTGCCAGCAGCCTAGGGACAGGGCATAGCGGGGAGCTGTTTTTT. The encoded protein is CASSLGTGHSGELFF.

In DNA, the CDR3 is TGTGCCAGCAGCTCTGGGCCCCGAAGGACAGATACGCAGTATTTT. Translating it yields CASSSGPRRTDTQYF. The chain combines TRBV5-8 with TRBJ2-3, with D hard to call. This CDR3 spans 15 amino acids. Germline-derived CDR1 and CDR2 are SGHTS and YDEGEE. V was cut by 3 bases and J by 3 bases, with 14 bases left in between.

This sequence joins TRBV11-2 and TRBJ2-1, with 11 bases aligning to TRBD2. J was trimmed by 7 bases and V by 5 bases; bases with no gene match: 7. The CDR3 loop spans 15 amino acids. Germline V gives CDR1 SGHAT, CDR2 FQNNGV. The CDR3 reads CASSRSGRAENEQFF. CDR3 DNA sequence: TGTGCCAGCAGCCGTAGCGGGAGGGCCGAAAATGAGCAGTTCTTC.

The chain recombines TRBV11-2 with TRBJ1-5, with 7 bases aligning to TRBD1. V trimming: 5 bases; J trimming: 6 bases; junction bases outside the gene matches: 13. The CDR3 is 16 residues long. Germline V gene data show CDR1 as SGHAT and CDR2 as FQNNGV. In nucleotides, the CDR3 is TGTGCCAGCAGCCCAGGGGGAAGGGGGAGGGGTCAGCCCCAGCATTTT. Residues: CASSPGGRGRGQPQHF. Full variable domain (outside the CDR3, taken from reference TRBV11-2 and TRBJ1-5): EAGVAQSPRYKIIEKRQSVAFWCNPISGHATLYWYQQILGQGPKLLIQFQNNGVVDDSQLPKDRFSAERLKGVDSTLKIQPAKLEDSAVYLCASSPGGRGRGQPQHFGDGTRLSIL.

This clone has just a few counts. This sequence joins TRBV11-3 and TRBJ1-1; perhaps TRBD1 as D (5 bases). This CDR3 contains 13 residues. In germline, CDR1 is SGHNT, CDR2 YENEEA. V lost 5 bases to trimming and J lost 0 bases, with 7 bases between them. Written as DNA, the CDR3 is TGTGCCAGCAGCATGGGGCTGAACACTGAAGCTTTCTTT. This sequence encodes CASSMGLNTEAFF.

J is TRBJ1-6 and V is TRBV7-2, with a possible D match to TRBD1 (5 bases). Between the trimmed V and J ends, which lost 3 bases and 1 base, there was a span of 7 bases. The CDR3 is 15 residues long. CDR1 and CDR2 from the germline V gene are SGHTA and FQGNSA. The CDR3 is CASSLGRSYNSPLHF. CDR3 nucleotide sequence: TGTGCCAGCAGCTTGGGACGGTCCTATAATTCACCCCTCCACTTT.

The chain carries TRBV11-2 and TRBJ1-4; 7 nucleotides align to TRBD1. CDR1 SGHAT and CDR2 FQNNGV come from the germline V gene. The V gene end was trimmed by 7 bases and the J gene end by 7 bases; junction bases not matched to a gene: 9. The CDR3 runs to 14 residues. In DNA, the CDR3 is TGTGCCAGCACCCAGGGGGGGCTGGGTGAAAAACTGTTTTTT. Protein sequence: CASTQGGLGEKLFF.

There are a few counts of this clone. The chain is built from TRBV28 and TRBJ1-2; 7 bases fit TRBD1. This CDR3 comprises 14 residues. Germline assignment: CDR1 MDHEN and CDR2 SYDVKM. With V trimmed by 6 bases and J by 8 bases, 12 bases remained unmatched. The CDR3 region is CASSSITGAEGYTF. The CDR3 DNA reads TGTGCCAGCAGCTCAATTACAGGGGCGGAGGGCTACACCTTC.

This clone was found once. J is TRBJ1-2 and V is TRBV5-1; D is ambiguous. The V end lost 0 bases, the J end lost 8 bases, and 11 bases lay between the germline ends. This CDR3 contains 13 residues. Germline V lookup: CDR1 SGHRS, CDR2 YFSETQ. The DNA of the CDR3 is TGCGCCAGCAGCTTGGACCTGGTAGGGGGCTACACCTTC. This gives the protein CASSLDLVGGYTF.

The chain employs TRBV19 and TRBJ2-7; TRBD1 matches 7 bases. Germline assignment: CDR1 LNHDA and CDR2 SQIVND (reference sequence). V gave up 3 bases and J gave up 2 bases; unmatched junction bases: 7. The CDR3 extends over 15 amino acids. CDR3 DNA: TGTGCCAGTAGTATGAACAGCCAGGGGGCCTACGAGCAGTACTTC. It specifies CASSMNSQGAYEQYF.

V usage is TRBV15 and J usage is TRBJ2-7, with TRBD2 identical over 7 bases. The V gene end was trimmed by 1 base and the J gene end by 4 bases; junction bases not matched to a gene: 4. Germline V CDR1 and CDR2: LNHNV, YYDKDF (reference sequence). This CDR3 has 14 amino acids. This CDR3 is CATSRVAGEYEQYF. For the CDR3, the DNA is TGTGCCACCAGCAGAGTGGCGGGAGAGTACGAGCAGTACTTC.

The rearrangement links TRBV10-3 to TRBJ2-1, with 9 nucleotides matching TRBD1. Germline V lookup: CDR1 ENHRY, CDR2 SYGVKD. The V gene end was trimmed by 0 bases and the J gene end by 2 bases; junction bases not matched to a gene: 2. The CDR3 is made up of 16 amino acids. As DNA, the CDR3 is TGTGCCATCAGTGAGTCCGGGACAGGGCCCTACAATGAGCAGTTCTTC. It specifies CAISESGTGPYNEQFF.

The DNA for the CDR3 is TGTGCCAGCAGCCCAATTTGGGGAACGGGAAACACCATATATTTT. Protein sequence: CASSPIWGTGNTIYF. The chain carries TRBV7-6 and TRBJ1-3; D unresolved. Germline V gene data show CDR1 as SGHVS and CDR2 as FNYEAQ. This CDR3 spans 15 amino acids. V dropped 5 bases and J dropped 4 bases, with 15 bases sitting between them.